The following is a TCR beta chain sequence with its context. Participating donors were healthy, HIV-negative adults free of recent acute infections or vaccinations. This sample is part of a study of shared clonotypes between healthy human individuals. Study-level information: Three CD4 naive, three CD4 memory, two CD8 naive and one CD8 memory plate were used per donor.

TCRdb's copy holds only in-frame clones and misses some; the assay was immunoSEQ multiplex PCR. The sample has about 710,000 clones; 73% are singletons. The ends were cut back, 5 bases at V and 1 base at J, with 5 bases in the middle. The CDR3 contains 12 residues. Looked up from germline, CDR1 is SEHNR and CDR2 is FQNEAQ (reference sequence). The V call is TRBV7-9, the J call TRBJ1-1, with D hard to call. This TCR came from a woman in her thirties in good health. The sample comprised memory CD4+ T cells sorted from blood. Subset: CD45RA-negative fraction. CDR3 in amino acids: CASSPTNTEAFF. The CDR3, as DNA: TGTGCCAGCAGCCCCACGAACACTGAAGCTTTCTTT.